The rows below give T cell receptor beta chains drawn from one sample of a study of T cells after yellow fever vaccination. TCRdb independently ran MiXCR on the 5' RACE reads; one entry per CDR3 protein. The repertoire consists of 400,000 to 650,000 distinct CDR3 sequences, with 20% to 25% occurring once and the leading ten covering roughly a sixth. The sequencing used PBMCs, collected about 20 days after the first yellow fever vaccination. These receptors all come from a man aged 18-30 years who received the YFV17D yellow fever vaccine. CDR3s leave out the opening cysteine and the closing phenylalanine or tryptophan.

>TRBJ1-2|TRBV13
ASSLKGLDGYT
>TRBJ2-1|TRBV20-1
SVLAGGTEQF
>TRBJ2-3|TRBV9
ASSVGTILETDTQY
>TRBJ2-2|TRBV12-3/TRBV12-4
ASTPSRRAGELF
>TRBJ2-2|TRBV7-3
ASRPTGGELF
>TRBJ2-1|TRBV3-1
ASSQDKGTLGDEQF
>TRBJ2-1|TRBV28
ASSLSRDEQF
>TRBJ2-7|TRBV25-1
ASSDPGTSVSHEQY
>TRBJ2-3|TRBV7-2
ASSLDGAAQY
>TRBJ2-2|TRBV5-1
ASSWIPEDGELF
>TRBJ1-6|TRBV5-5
ASSDDRDTNSPLH
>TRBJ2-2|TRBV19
ASSMEALNTGELF
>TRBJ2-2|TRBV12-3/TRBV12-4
ASSPGSTTGELF
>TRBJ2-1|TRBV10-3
AISEPRRTPHEQF
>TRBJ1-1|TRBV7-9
ASNTGGTGMNTEAF
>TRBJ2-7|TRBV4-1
ASSQESPGLAGKTNSYEQY
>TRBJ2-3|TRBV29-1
SVEAGVSTDTQY
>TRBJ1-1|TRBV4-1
ASRLRDDSNTEAF
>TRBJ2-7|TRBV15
ATSREGRTGPQY
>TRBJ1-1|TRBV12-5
ASGLVRVRGITEAF
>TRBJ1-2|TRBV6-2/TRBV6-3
ASSYSAGMLTHGYT
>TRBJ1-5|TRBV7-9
ASSSTRDGQPQH
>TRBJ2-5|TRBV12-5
ASGSAVTGGRETQY
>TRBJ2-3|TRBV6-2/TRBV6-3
ASSLTARTDTQY
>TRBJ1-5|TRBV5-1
ASSLAGSGSQPQH
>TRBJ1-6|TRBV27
ASRLGIYNSPLH
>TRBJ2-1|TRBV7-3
ASSTRVSGGQF
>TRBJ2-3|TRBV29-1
SVEDTRTDTQY
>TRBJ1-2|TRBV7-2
AWPSLDQGGYGYT
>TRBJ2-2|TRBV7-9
ASSRKQGFFHGELF
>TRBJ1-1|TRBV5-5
ASSLDVGTEAF
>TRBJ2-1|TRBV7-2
ASRTAPSGGINEQF
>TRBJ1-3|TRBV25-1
ASRRADFSGNTIY
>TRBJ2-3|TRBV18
ASSPSTSGGVHTQY
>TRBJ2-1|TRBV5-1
ASSLAGLAGGREQF
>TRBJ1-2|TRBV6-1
ASRPRTGTYGYT
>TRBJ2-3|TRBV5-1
ASSGQGGDTQY
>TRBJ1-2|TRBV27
ASSLLIRDYGYT
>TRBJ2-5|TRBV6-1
ASSHGGMETQY
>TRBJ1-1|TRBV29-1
SATGQGVNTEAF
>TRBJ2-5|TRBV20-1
SARTVYQETQY
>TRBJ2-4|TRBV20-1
SAVSSARRNIQY
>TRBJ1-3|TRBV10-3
AITQSSPVGGGNTIY
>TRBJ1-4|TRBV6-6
ASNPGSNEKLF
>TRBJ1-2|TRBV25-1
ASSAQGDRHYYGYT
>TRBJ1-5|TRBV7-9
ASSRQGNQPQH
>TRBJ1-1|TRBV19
ASSSLEDRMNTEAF
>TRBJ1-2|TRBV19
ASNPEGNYYGYT
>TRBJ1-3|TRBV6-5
ASSYSSGSSGNTIY
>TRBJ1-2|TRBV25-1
ASSERSFYGYT
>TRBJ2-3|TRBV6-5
ASSYSPRSTDTQY
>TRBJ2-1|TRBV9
ASSFDYNEQF
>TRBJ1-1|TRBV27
ASSAQGGGEAF
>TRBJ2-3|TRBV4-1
ASSQLFGGGGSDTQY
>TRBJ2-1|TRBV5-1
ASSLNRVRDQNRNEQF
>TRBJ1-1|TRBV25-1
ASSGAGFTEAF
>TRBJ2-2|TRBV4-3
ASSIAANTGELF
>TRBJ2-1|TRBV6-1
ASSVPSISNEQF
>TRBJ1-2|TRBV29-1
SVESGQGSGGYT
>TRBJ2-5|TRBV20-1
SATTGRASGGGQETQY